Listed below are T cell receptor beta chains from one sample, sequenced in a study of neoadjuvant anti-PD-1 for oral cavity cancer. Profiling relied on immunoSEQ multiplex PCR, and the TCRdb table lists in-frame clones only, not all of them. The data show 15,000 or so clones, 70% to 75% seen once. This specimen was PBMCs, taken after nivolumab (anti-PD-1) treatment. The source of these receptors is a person between 35 and 79 years old with oral cavity squamous cell carcinoma. Each CDR3 is given with its conserved first and last residue. D genes are given only for firm matches. Clone size is not always given. Where it is, it says once, few, many or a class for expanded clones.

D gene,clone size,J gene,V gene,CDR3 DNA,CDR3 protein
NA,NA,TRBJ1-1,TRBV7-8,TGTGCCAGCAGCCGAGGTGAGAACACTGAAGCTTTCTTT,CASSRGENTEAFF
TRBD2,NA,TRBJ2-3,TRBV30,TGTGCCTGGAGGATGACTAGCGGGAGCACAGATACGCAGTATTTT,CAWRMTSGSTDTQYF
NA,once,TRBJ2-1,TRBV30,TGTGCCTGGAGGGAGGTTCCCGTCTACAATGAGCAGTTCTTC,CAWREVPVYNEQFF
TRBD2,few,TRBJ2-3,TRBV5-1,TGCGCCAGCAGCTTCGGGCTAGCGGGAGTGGTTACGCAGTATTTT,CASSFGLAGVVTQYF
NA,NA,TRBJ2-7,TRBV27,TGTGCCAGCAGTTTCCAGGGCCACGAGCAGTACTTC,CASSFQGHEQYF
NA,NA,TRBJ2-3,TRBV5-1,TGCGCCAGCAGCTTGTTTCGGGATTTCTCAGATACGCAGTATTTT,CASSLFRDFSDTQYF
NA,NA,TRBJ1-2,TRBV11-3,TGTGCCAGCAGCTTAGTTAACAGGGATGGCTACACCTTC,CASSLVNRDGYTF
TRBD1,NA,TRBJ2-2,TRBV5-1,TGCGCCAGCAGCTACGGACAGGGGTCCGGGGAGCTGTTTTTT,CASSYGQGSGELFF
TRBD2,NA,TRBJ2-1,TRBV30,TGTGCCTGGCAACATCGTTTCGGGAGGAACTACAATGAGCAGTTCTTC,CAWQHRFGRNYNEQFF
TRBD1,NA,TRBJ1-5,TRBV19,TGTGCCAGCACCCGGGACAGGGGAGGACCCCAGCATTTT,CASTRDRGGPQHF
NA,NA,TRBJ1-2,TRBV15,TGTGCCACCAGCAGCACCGGGGTCTATGGCTACACCTTC,CATSSTGVYGYTF
TRBD2,NA,TRBJ2-3,TRBV6-6,TGTGCCAGCAGGCCAGCGGGAGCGGCCACAGATACGCAGTATTTT,CASRPAGAATDTQYF
NA,NA,TRBJ2-7,TRBV7-8,TGTGCCAGCAGCTTTAACAAGGACGAGCAGTACTTC,CASSFNKDEQYF
TRBD2,NA,TRBJ2-2,TRBV10-1,TGCGCCAGCAGTGGCCCCCTCGTCGGCGGGAGGGAACCCCGGTACACCGGGGAGCTGTTTTTT,CASSGPLVGGREPRYTGELFF
TRBD2,NA,TRBJ2-5,TRBV4-2,TGTGCCAGCAGGGAGACTAGCGCTGAAGAGACCCAGTACTTC,CASRETSAEETQYF
TRBD2,NA,TRBJ2-3,TRBV29-1,TGCAGCGCCCCAAGACTAGCGGGAGGGGTGCAGTATTTT,CSAPRLAGGVQYF
NA,few,TRBJ1-1,TRBV7-9,TGTGCCAGCAGCCCCAAAGCTTTCTTT,CASSPKAFF
TRBD1,NA,TRBJ1-1,TRBV11-2,TGTGCCAGCAGCTTATGGGACAGCACTGAAGCTTTCTTT,CASSLWDSTEAFF
NA,NA,TRBJ2-7,TRBV14,TGTGCCAGCAGCCGGACAAGTCAATACGAGCAGTACTTC,CASSRTSQYEQYF
NA,NA,TRBJ1-1,TRBV5-1,TGCGCCAGCAGCTGGGGGGACGGATTGAACACTGAAGCTTTCTTT,CASSWGDGLNTEAFF
NA,NA,TRBJ2-5,TRBV6-1,TGTGCCAGCAGTGGGCTGGGGGCGGGAGAGACCCAGTACTTC,CASSGLGAGETQYF
NA,NA,TRBJ2-7,TRBV5-6,TGTGCCAGCAGCTTGGCTTCGGGGTGGCACGAGCAGTACTTC,CASSLASGWHEQYF
TRBD1,NA,TRBJ2-3,TRBV5-4,TGTGCCAGCAGCTTGGGTGGGACAGGGAAGGATACGCAGTATTTT,CASSLGGTGKDTQYF